This TCR beta chain was observed in a study of cytomegalovirus exposure and HLA in healthy donors. Findings of the study overall: There was a cluster of highly shared sequence variants that was likely a sequencing artifact.

Comments on this clone: Its antigen is unidentified.

CDR3 length: 17 amino acids. Germline V gives CDR1 ENHRY, CDR2 SYGVKD. V dropped 4 bases and J dropped 5; count of bases not matched to a gene: 9. These donors, healthy bone marrow donors, were studied. Amplification used 60 Vbeta primers and 13 Jbeta primers. Assay: immunoSEQ multiplex PCR; the TCRdb copy retains only in-frame clones and omits some. Among about 160,000 clones listed, around 80% were seen once. Sequences were obtained from PBMCs. The chain joins TRBV10-3 to TRBJ2-5; the match to TRBD2 covers 14 bases. The clonotype was recovered from a man between 40 and 49 years old in good health and CMV-seronegative. The DNA for the CDR3 is TGTGCCATCAGTGGTCTCGGACTAGCGGGAGGCCAGGAGACCCAGTACTTC. This translates into CAISGLGLAGGQETQYF.